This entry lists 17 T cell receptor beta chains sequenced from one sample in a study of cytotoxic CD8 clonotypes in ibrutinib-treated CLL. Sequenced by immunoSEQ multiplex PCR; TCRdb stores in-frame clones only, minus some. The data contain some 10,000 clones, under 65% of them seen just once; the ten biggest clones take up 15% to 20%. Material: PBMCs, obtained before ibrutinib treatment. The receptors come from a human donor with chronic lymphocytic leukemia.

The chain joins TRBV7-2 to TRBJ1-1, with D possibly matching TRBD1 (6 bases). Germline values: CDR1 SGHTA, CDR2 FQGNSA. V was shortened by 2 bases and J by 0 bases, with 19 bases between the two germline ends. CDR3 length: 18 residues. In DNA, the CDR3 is TGTGCCAGCAGCTTATTTTCGAGGGGGTGGGAGATGAACACTGAAGCTTTCTTT. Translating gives CASSLFSRGWEMNTEAFF.

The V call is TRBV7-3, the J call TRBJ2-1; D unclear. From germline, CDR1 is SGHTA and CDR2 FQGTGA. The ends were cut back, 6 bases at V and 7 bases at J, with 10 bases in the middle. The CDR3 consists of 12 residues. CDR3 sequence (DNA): TGTGCCAGCAGTCCGGGCTTAAATGAGCAGTTCTTC. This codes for CASSPGLNEQFF. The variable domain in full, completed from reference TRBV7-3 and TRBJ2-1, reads GAGVSQTPSNKVTEKGKYVELRCDPISGHTALYWYRQSLGQGPEFLIYFQGTGAADDSGLPNDRFFAVRPEGSVSTLKIQRTERGDSAVYLCASSPGLNEQFFGPGTRLTVL.

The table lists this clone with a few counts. The CDR3 sequence is CASRSQGHEIGYGYTF. The DNA for the CDR3 is TGTGCCAGCAGATCCCAGGGCCACGAGATAGGTTATGGCTACACCTTC. This chain uses TRBV28 with TRBJ1-2; tentative D call: TRBD1 (5 bases). V dropped 6 bases and J dropped 5 bases, with 22 bases sitting between them. The CDR3 totals 16 residues. Germline V CDR1 and CDR2: MDHEN, SYDVKM.

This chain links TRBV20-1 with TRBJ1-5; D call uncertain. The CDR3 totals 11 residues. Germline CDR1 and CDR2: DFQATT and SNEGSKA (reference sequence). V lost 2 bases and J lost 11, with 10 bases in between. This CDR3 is CSARNEWAQHF. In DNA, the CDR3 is TGCAGTGCTAGAAATGAGTGGGCCCAGCATTTT.

As DNA, the CDR3 is TGTGCCATCCGGACCCATCACGCAGGGGAGCAGTACTTC. Residues: CAIRTHHAGEQYF. The rearrangement joins TRBV10-3 to TRBJ2-7, with TRBD1 as a possible D gene (5 bases). Germline CDR1 reads ENHRY; CDR2 reads SYGVKD. The CDR3 sequence is 13 residues long. Between the trimmed V and J ends, which lost 8 bases and 7 bases, there was a span of 18 bases.

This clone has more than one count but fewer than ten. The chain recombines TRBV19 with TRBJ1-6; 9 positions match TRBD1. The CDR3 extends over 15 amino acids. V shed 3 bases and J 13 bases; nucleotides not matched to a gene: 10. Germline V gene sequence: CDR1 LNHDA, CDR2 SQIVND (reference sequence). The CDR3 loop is CASSMGQGIPSPLHF. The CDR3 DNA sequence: TGTGCCAGTAGTATGGGACAGGGTATTCCTTCGCCCCTCCACTTT.

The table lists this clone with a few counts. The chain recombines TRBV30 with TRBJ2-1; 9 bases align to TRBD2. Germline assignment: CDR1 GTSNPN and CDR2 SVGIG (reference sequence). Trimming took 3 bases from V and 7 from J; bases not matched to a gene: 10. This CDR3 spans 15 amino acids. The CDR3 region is CAWRGGSGRWNEQFF. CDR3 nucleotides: TGTGCCTGGAGAGGGGGTAGCGGGAGATGGAATGAGCAGTTCTTC.

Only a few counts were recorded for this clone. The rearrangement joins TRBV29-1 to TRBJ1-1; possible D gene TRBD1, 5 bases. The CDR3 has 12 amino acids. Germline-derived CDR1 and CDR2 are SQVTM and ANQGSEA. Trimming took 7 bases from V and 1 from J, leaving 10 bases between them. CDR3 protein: CSAGWGNTEAFF. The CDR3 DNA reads TGCAGCGCAGGGTGGGGGAACACTGAAGCTTTCTTT.

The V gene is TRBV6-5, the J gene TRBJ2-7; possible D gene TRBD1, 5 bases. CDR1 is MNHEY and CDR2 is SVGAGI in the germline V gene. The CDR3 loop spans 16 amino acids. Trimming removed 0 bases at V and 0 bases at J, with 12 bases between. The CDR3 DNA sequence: TGTGCCAGCAGTTACTCAATAGGGGTCAGCTCCTACGAGCAGTACTTC. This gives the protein CASSYSIGVSSYEQYF.

CDR3 in DNA: TGTGCCAGCACTCGACGTGAGGGGGGTAACTATGGCTACACCTTC. Encoded protein: CASTRREGGNYGYTF. V gene TRBV6-1 combines with J gene TRBJ1-2; D is perhaps TRBD1 (6 bases). From germline, CDR1 is MNHNS and CDR2 SASEGT. The CDR3 is 15 amino acids. V lost 7 bases and J lost 1, with 16 bases in between.

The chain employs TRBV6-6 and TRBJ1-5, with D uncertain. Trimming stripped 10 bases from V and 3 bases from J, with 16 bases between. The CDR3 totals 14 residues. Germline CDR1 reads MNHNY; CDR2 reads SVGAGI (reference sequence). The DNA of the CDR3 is TGTGCCATAAATGAGGACGGAATCAATCAGCCCCAGCATTTT. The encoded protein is CAINEDGINQPQHF.

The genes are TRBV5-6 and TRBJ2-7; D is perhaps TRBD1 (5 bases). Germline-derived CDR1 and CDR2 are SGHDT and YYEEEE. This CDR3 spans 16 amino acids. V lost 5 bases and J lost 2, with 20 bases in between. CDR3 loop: CASSPRVQQLAYEQYF. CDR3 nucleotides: TGTGCCAGCAGTCCCAGGGTGCAGCAGCTAGCCTACGAGCAGTACTTC.

CDR3 bases: TGCGCCAGCAGCACACAGGGCTTCACTGAAGCTTTCTTT. This codes for CASSTQGFTEAFF. V usage is TRBV5-1 and J usage is TRBJ1-1; D is perhaps TRBD1 (6 bases). The CDR3 sequence is 13 residues long. CDR1 SGHRS and CDR2 YFSETQ come from the germline V gene. V was pared by 4 bases and J by 4 bases, with 11 bases between.

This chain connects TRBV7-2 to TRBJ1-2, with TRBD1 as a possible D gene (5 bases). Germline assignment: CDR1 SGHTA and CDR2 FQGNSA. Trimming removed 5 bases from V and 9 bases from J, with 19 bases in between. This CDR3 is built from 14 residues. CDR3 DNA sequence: TGTGCCAGCAGCCCCACAGGAACCAGTACCAGCTACACCTTC. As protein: CASSPTGTSTSYTF.

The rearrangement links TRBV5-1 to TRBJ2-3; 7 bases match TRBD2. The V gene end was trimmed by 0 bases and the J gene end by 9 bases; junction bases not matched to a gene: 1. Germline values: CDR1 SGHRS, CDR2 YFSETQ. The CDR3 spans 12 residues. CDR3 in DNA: TGCGCCAGCAGCTTGGAGGGAGGGACGCAGTATTTT. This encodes CASSLEGGTQYF.

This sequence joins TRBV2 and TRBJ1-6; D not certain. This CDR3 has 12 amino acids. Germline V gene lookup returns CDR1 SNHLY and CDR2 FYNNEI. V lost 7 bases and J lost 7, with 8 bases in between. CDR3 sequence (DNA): TGTGCCAGCAAGGTCGGGAATTCACCCCTCCACTTT. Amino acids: CASKVGNSPLHF.

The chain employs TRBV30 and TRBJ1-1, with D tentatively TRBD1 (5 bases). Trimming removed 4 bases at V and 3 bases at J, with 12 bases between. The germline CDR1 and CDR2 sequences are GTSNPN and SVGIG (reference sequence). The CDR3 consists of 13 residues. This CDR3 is CAWNRWSYTEAFF. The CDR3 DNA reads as TGTGCCTGGAACAGGTGGTCTTACACTGAAGCTTTCTTT.